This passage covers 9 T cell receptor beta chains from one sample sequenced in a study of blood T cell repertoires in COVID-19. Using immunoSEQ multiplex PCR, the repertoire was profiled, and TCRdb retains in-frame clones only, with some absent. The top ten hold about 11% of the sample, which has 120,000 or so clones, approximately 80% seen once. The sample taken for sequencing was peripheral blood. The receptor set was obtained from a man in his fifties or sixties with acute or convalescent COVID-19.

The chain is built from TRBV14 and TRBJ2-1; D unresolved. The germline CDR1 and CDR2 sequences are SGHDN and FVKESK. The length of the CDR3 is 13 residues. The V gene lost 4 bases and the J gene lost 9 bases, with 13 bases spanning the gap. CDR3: CASSPRLSGEQFF. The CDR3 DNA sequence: TGTGCCAGCAGCCCTAGACTTTCCGGTGAGCAGTTCTTC.

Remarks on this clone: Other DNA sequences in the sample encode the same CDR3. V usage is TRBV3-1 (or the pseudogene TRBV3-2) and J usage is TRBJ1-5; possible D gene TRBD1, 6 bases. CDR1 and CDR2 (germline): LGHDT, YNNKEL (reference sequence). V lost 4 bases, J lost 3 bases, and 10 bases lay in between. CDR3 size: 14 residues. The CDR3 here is CASSLQGFNQPQHF. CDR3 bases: TGTGCCAGCAGCCTTCAGGGGTTCAATCAGCCCCAGCATTTT.

CDR3 DNA: TGTGCCAGCAGCTCCCGTAGCGCCACAGATACGCAGTATTTT. Translated, it gives CASSSRSATDTQYF. The rearrangement joins TRBV11-3 to TRBJ2-3; D might be TRBD2 (5 bases). From germline, CDR1 is SGHNT and CDR2 YENEEA. The CDR3 is made up of 14 amino acids. The germline V and J ends were trimmed by 4 bases and 2 bases, with 10 bases remaining between them.

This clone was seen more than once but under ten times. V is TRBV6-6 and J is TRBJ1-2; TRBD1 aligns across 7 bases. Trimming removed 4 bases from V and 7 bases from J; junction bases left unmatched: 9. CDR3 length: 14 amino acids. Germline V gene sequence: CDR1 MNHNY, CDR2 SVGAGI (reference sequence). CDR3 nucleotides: TGTGCCAGCAGTTTATTTACAGGGGCGGCTGGCTACACCTTC. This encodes CASSLFTGAAGYTF.

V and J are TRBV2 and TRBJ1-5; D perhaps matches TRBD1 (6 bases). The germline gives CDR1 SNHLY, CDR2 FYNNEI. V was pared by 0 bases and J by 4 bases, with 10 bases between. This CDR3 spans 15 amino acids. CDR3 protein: CASSEAVGGNQPQHF. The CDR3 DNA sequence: TGTGCCAGCAGTGAAGCAGTAGGGGGAAATCAGCCCCAGCATTTT.

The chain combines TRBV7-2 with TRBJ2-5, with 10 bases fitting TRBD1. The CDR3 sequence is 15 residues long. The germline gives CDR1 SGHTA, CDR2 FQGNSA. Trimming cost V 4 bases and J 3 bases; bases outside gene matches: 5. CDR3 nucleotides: TGTGCCAGCAGCTCGGACAGGGGGAGAGAAGAGACCCAGTACTTC. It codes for CASSSDRGREETQYF.

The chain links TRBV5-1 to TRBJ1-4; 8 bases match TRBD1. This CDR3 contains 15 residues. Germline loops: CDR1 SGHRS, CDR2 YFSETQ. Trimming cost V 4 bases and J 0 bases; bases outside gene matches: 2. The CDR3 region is CASSPGGATNEKLFF. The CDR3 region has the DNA TGCGCCAGCAGCCCAGGGGGCGCAACTAATGAAAAACTGTTTTTT.

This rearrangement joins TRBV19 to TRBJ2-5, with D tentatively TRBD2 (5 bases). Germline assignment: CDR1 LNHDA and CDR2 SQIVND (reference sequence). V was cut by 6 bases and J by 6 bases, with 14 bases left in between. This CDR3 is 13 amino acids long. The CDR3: CASREPGSKTQYF. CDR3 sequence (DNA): TGTGCCAGTAGGGAGCCGGGGTCGAAGACCCAGTACTTC.

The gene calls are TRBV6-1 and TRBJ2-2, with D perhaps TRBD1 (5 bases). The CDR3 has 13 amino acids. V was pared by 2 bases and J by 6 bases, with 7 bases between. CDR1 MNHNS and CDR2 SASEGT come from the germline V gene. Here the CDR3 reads CASSEQGAGELFF. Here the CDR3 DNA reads TGTGCCAGCAGTGAACAGGGCGCCGGGGAGCTGTTTTTT.